The 23 T cell receptor beta chains reported below all come from one sample, sequenced in a study of OX40 agonist ivuxolimab in advanced cancers. Profiling relied on immunoSEQ multiplex PCR, and the TCRdb table lists in-frame clones only, not all of them. The sample has 45,000 to 65,000 clones, roughly 83% seen once. The sample in question was CD4+ or CD8+ T cells sorted from blood, obtained in a trial of the OX40 agonist ivuxolimab. All receptors come from an adult with an advanced solid tumor such as melanoma, head and neck, liver or kidney cancer.

The rearrangement uses TRBV6-1 and TRBJ2-1, with 10 bases aligning to TRBD2. This CDR3 has 18 amino acids. The germline gives CDR1 MNHNS, CDR2 SASEGT. The V gene end was trimmed by 2 bases and the J gene end by 0 bases; junction bases not matched to a gene: 7. The CDR3 nucleotides read TGTGCCAGCAGTGAACAACTAGCGGGGTTGAGCTCCTACAATGAGCAGTTCTTC. It is translated as CASSEQLAGLSSYNEQFF.

The genes are TRBV7-7 and TRBJ2-3; TRBD2 matches at 9 bases. In germline, CDR1 is SSHAT, CDR2 FNYEAQ (reference sequence). Trimming cost V 0 bases and J 6 bases; bases outside gene matches: 4. The CDR3 extends over 15 amino acids. As DNA, the CDR3 is TGTGCCAGCAGCTTAGCTAGCGGGAGCTCGGATACGCAGTATTTT. It codes for CASSLASGSSDTQYF.

The CDR3 spells CASSLLANSAHEQFF. CDR3 DNA sequence: TGTGCCAGCAGCTTATTGGCTAATAGCGCCCATGAGCAGTTCTTC. The chain uses TRBV11-2 and TRBJ2-1; maybe TRBD2 (5 bases). Germline CDR1 reads SGHAT; CDR2 reads FQNNGV. Between the trimmed V and J ends, which lost 2 bases and 8 bases, there was a span of 16 bases. The length of the CDR3 is 15 residues.

The rearrangement uses TRBV6-6 and TRBJ1-1; no clear D. The CDR3 totals 13 residues. Trimming took 5 bases from V and 7 from J, leaving 14 bases between them. Looked up from germline, CDR1 is MNHNY and CDR2 is SVGAGI (reference sequence). The CDR3 loop is CASSPDPGGEAFF. CDR3 DNA sequence: TGTGCCAGCAGTCCCGACCCGGGCGGTGAAGCTTTCTTT.

The chain uses TRBV6-1 and TRBJ1-1; D is undetermined. The V gene lost 6 bases and the J gene lost 1 base, with 15 bases spanning the gap. The CDR3 covers 15 residues. Per germline, CDR1 MNHNS and CDR2 SASEGT. The CDR3 protein is CASSPGKARNTEAFF. The CDR3 region has the DNA TGTGCCAGCAGCCCCGGGAAGGCGCGGAACACTGAAGCTTTCTTT.

This clone was seen only a few times. The CDR3 bases are TGCAGCGCGGGACTAGCAGACGAGCAGTACTTC. Its protein is CSAGLADEQYF. This chain links TRBV29-1 with TRBJ2-7; the match to TRBD2 covers 9 bases. Trimming at V came to 7 bases and at J to 5 bases, leaving 3 bases not matched to a gene. Germline assignment: CDR1 SQVTM and CDR2 ANQGSEA. This CDR3 contains 11 residues.

In its sample, this clone was seen a few times. V gene TRBV11-2 combines with J gene TRBJ1-1; possibly TRBD1 for D (5 bases). This CDR3 region has 14 residues. Germline V gene data show CDR1 as SGHAT and CDR2 as FQNNGV. Between the trimmed V and J ends, which lost 5 bases and 1 base, there was a span of 11 bases. The chain's CDR3 is CASSQGRSNTEAFF. The CDR3 bases are TGTGCCAGCAGCCAGGGACGCTCGAACACTGAAGCTTTCTTT.

This chain connects TRBV6-6 to TRBJ2-7, with TRBD1 identical over 7 bases. The trim removed 5 bases at V and 6 bases at J, leaving 10 bases unmatched. The germline V gene has CDR1 MNHNY and CDR2 SVGAGI (reference sequence). The CDR3 length is 14 residues. CDR3 protein: CASSNYRGTIEQYF. For the CDR3, the DNA is TGTGCCAGCAGTAACTACAGGGGAACAATCGAGCAGTACTTC.

The count of this clone is one. The chain joins TRBV20-1 to TRBJ2-3, with a possible D match to TRBD2 (6 bases). The V and J ends lost 6 bases and 5 bases respectively, with 9 bases between them. This CDR3 region has 11 residues. Germline V gene sequence: CDR1 DFQATT, CDR2 SNEGSKA (reference sequence). CDR3 nucleotides: TGCAGTGCCCCGCGGGAAGATACGCAGTATTTT. As protein: CSAPREDTQYF.

The V call is TRBV6-4, the J call TRBJ1-2; possibly TRBD1 for D (5 bases). Germline CDR1 and CDR2: MRHNA and SNTAGT. CDR3 size: 12 residues. The ends were cut back, 8 bases at V and 8 bases at J, with 15 bases in the middle. CDR3 amino acids: CASRMGGSGYTF. The CDR3 bases are TGTGCCAGCCGGATGGGGGGTTCGGGCTACACCTTC.

This clone has only a few counts. The chain is built from TRBV11-2 and TRBJ2-5; 8 bases fit TRBD2. V dropped 1 base and J dropped 6; count of bases not matched to a gene: 7. There are 15 residues in the CDR3. Germline-derived CDR1 and CDR2 are SGHAT and FQNNGV. The CDR3 DNA reads as TGTGCCAGCAGCTTAGTCGGACTAGCCATGCAGACCCAGTACTTC. Translating it yields CASSLVGLAMQTQYF.

The V and J genes are TRBV5-6 and TRBJ1-2, with 11 bases identical to TRBD1. The ends lost 0 bases at V and 4 bases at J; junction bases unmatched: 5. The CDR3 has 16 amino acids. From germline, CDR1 is SGHDT and CDR2 YYEEEE. The CDR3: CASSLAGTGGLYGYTF. In nucleotides, the CDR3 is TGTGCCAGCAGCTTGGCCGGGACAGGGGGGCTCTATGGCTACACCTTC.

This chain connects TRBV6-1 to TRBJ2-7; 12 bases align to TRBD2. J was trimmed by 5 bases and V by 6 bases; bases with no gene match: 8. Germline lookup yields CDR1 MNHNS and CDR2 SASEGT. The CDR3 contains 15 residues. CDR3 in DNA: TGTGCCAGCAGACAGTGGACTAGCGGGAACAACGAGCAGTACTTC. Its translation: CASRQWTSGNNEQYF.

V gene TRBV19 combines with J gene TRBJ2-1, with 8 bases that match TRBD2. The CDR3 extends over 12 amino acids. The V segment lost 10 bases and the J segment 8 bases; nucleotides outside the gene matches: 7. Germline V gene data show CDR1 as LNHDA and CDR2 as SQIVND (reference sequence). The CDR3 sequence is CATGSGIYEQFF. In DNA, the CDR3 is TGTGCCACAGGTAGCGGGATCTATGAGCAGTTCTTC.

The chain recombines TRBV19 with TRBJ1-4; unclear D gene. V was trimmed by 3 bases and J by 3 bases, leaving 11 bases between them. CDR1 and CDR2 from the germline V gene are LNHDA and SQIVND (reference sequence). This CDR3 region has 15 residues. DNA for the CDR3: TGTGCCAGTAGTATCGTAGGACGGTCTAATGAAAAACTGTTTTTT. Encoded protein: CASSIVGRSNEKLFF.

CDR3 DNA: TGTGCCAGCAGTGAGGGACTACAGTACCCAGATACGCAGTATTTT. Residues: CASSEGLQYPDTQYF. The chain carries TRBV2 and TRBJ2-3; TRBD2 agrees at 7 bases. The CDR3 loop spans 15 amino acids. Germline V gene data show CDR1 as SNHLY and CDR2 as FYNNEI. Unmatched junction bases numbered 7, after V lost 3 bases and J lost 4 bases.

This chain connects TRBV6-4 to TRBJ2-1; possibly TRBD2 for D (6 bases). This CDR3 contains 14 residues. V dropped 6 bases and J dropped 0 bases, with 9 bases sitting between them. Germline V lookup: CDR1 MRHNA, CDR2 SNTAGT. CDR3 in amino acids: CASRAGGSYNEQFF. The CDR3 nucleotides are TGTGCCAGCAGAGCGGGCGGCTCCTACAATGAGCAGTTCTTC.

V and J are TRBV2 and TRBJ1-4, with D maybe TRBD1 (5 bases). Germline CDR1 reads SNHLY; CDR2 reads FYNNEI. The CDR3 has 14 amino acids. Trimming took off 8 bases at V and 2 bases at J, with 12 bases between the two ends. In DNA, the CDR3 is TGTGCCAGCGTTCGGGACCGTACTAATGAAAAACTGTTTTTT. It codes for CASVRDRTNEKLFF.

This clone has only one observation. The J gene is TRBJ2-7, the V gene TRBV6-1; maybe TRBD2 (5 bases). In germline, CDR1 is MNHNS, CDR2 SASEGT. The germline V and J ends were trimmed by 6 bases and 5 bases, with 17 bases remaining between them. The CDR3 is 14 amino acids. The CDR3 DNA follows: TGTGCCAGCAGGGAGGACCTTTCAGCTAACGAGCAGTACTTC. Its translation is CASREDLSANEQYF.

The chain links TRBV25-1 to TRBJ2-1; D perhaps matches TRBD2 (7 bases). Trimming shortened V by 1 base and J by 0 bases, and 10 bases separated the two germline ends. The CDR3 runs 16 residues. From germline, CDR1 is MGHDK and CDR2 SYGVNS. The CDR3 DNA reads as TGTGCCAGCAGTGAATTTAGGGGGGGCTCCTACAATGAGCAGTTCTTC. Protein: CASSEFRGGSYNEQFF.

The chain joins TRBV7-3 to TRBJ2-7; 8 bases agree with TRBD1. Germline V gene sequence: CDR1 SGHTA, CDR2 FQGTGA. The CDR3 is 13 residues long. With V trimmed by 6 bases and J by 3 bases, 4 bases remained unmatched. The CDR3 DNA is TGTGCCAGCAGGAAGGACAGGGACTACGAGCAGTACTTC. The encoded protein is CASRKDRDYEQYF.

This chain links TRBV9 with TRBJ2-3, with D possibly being TRBD1 (5 bases). V dropped 2 bases and J dropped 1 base, with 14 bases sitting between them. This CDR3 contains 16 residues. Germline V gene lookup returns CDR1 SGDLS and CDR2 YYNGEE. Here the CDR3 DNA reads TGTGCCAGCAGCGTTACAGGTTCCGCAGGCACAGATACGCAGTATTTT. Residues: CASSVTGSAGTDTQYF. Supplemented by reference TRBV9 and TRBJ2-3, the full variable domain reads DSGVTQTPKHLITATGQRVTLRCSPRSGDLSVYWYQQSLDQGLQFLIQYYNGEERAKGNILERFSAQQFPDLHSELNLSSLELGDSALYFCASSVTGSAGTDTQYFGPGTRLTVL.

V gene TRBV30 combines with J gene TRBJ2-3, with D possibly matching TRBD1 (5 bases). Germline CDR1 GTSNPN, CDR2 SVGIG (reference sequence). V lost 0 bases to trimming and J lost 4 bases, with 17 bases between them. This CDR3 is 16 amino acids long. The CDR3 here is CAWSVLDRRVADTQYF. The CDR3, as DNA: TGTGCCTGGAGTGTACTGGACCGCAGGGTCGCAGATACGCAGTATTTT.